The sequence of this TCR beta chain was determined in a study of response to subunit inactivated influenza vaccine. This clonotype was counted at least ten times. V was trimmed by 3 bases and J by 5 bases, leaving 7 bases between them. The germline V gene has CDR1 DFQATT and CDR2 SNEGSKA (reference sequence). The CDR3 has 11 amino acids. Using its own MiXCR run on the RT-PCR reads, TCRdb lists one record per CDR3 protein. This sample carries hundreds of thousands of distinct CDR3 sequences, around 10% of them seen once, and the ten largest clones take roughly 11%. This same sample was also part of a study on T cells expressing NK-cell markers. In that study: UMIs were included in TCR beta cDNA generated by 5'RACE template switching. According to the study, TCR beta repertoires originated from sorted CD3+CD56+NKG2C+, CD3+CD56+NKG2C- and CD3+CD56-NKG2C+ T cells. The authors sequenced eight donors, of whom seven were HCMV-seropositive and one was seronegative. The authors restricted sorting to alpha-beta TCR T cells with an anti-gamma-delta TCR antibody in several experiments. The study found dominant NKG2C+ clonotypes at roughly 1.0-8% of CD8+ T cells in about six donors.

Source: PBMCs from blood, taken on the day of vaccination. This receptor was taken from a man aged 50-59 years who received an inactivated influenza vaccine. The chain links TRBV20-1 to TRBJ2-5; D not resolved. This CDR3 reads CSASDWETQYF. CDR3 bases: TGCAGTGCTAGTGATTGGGAGACCCAGTACTTC.